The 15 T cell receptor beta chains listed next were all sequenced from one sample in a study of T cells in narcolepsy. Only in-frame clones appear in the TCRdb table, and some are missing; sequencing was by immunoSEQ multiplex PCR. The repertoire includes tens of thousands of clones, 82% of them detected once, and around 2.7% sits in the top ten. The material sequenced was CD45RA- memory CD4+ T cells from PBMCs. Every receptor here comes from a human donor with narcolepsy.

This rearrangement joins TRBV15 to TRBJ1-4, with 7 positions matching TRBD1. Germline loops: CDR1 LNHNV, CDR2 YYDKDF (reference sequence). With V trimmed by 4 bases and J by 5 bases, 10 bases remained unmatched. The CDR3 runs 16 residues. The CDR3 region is CATSTAATGLNEKLFF. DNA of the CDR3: TGTGCCACCAGCACTGCGGCGACAGGGCTGAATGAAAAACTGTTTTTT.

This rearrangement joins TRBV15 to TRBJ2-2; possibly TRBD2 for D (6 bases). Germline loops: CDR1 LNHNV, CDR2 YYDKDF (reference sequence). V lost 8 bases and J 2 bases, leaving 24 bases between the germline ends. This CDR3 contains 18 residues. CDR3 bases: TGTGCCACCTCGACGGTCGCCTGGACGGGAGAAAACACCGGGGAGCTGTTTTTT. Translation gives CATSTVAWTGENTGELFF.

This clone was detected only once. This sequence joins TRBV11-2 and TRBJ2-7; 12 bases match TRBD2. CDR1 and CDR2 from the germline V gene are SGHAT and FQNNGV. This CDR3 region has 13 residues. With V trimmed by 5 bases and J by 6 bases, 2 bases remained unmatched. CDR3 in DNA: TGTGCCAGCAGCGGACTAGCGGGACTCGAGCAGTACTTC. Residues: CASSGLAGLEQYF.

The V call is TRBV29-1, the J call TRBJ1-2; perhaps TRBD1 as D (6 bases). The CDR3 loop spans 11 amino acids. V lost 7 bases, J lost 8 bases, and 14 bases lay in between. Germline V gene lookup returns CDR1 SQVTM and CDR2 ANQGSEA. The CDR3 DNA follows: TGCAGCGGGGGGCAGGGCGGCGGCTACACCTTC. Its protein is CSGGQGGGYTF.

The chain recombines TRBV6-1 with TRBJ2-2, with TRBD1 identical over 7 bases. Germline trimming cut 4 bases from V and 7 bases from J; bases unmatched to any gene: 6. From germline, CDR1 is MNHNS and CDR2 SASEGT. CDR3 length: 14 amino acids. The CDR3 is CASSVDRAGGELFF. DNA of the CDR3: TGTGCCAGCAGTGTAGACAGGGCGGGCGGGGAGCTGTTTTTT.

The CDR3 DNA sequence: TGCGCCAGCAGCATTGCCGGAGAAAGGTATCGCACAGATACGCAGTATTTT. Translated, it gives CASSIAGERYRTDTQYF. The V call is TRBV5-1, the J call TRBJ2-3; D not certain. CDR1 SGHRS and CDR2 YFSETQ come from the germline V gene. The V and J ends lost 4 bases and 1 base respectively, with 19 bases between them. The CDR3 is made up of 17 amino acids.

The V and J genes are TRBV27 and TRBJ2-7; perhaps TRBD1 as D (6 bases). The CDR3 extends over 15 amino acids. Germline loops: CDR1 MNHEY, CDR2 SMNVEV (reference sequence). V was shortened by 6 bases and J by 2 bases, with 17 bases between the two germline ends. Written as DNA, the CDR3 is TGTGCCAGCAGCTCACCCGGGACATCTACCTACGAGCAGTACTTC. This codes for CASSSPGTSTYEQYF.

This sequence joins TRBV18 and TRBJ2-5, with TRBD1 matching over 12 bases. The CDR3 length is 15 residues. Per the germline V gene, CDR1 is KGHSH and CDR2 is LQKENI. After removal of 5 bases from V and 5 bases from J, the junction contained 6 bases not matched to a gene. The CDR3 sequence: CASSTGQGAGETQYF. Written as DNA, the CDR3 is TGTGCCAGCTCAACGGGACAGGGGGCCGGGGAGACCCAGTACTTC.

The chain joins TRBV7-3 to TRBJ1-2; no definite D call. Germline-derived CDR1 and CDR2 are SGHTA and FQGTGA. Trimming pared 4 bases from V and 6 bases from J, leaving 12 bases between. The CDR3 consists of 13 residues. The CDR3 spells CASSSNTGHGYTF. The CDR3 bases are TGTGCCAGCAGCTCCAATACCGGGCATGGCTACACCTTC.

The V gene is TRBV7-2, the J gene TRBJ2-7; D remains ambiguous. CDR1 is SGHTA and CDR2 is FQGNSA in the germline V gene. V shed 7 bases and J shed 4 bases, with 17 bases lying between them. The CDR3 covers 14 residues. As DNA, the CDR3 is TGTGCCAGCACCCCCTCCGACGCTGAATACGAGCAGTACTTC. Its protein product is CASTPSDAEYEQYF.

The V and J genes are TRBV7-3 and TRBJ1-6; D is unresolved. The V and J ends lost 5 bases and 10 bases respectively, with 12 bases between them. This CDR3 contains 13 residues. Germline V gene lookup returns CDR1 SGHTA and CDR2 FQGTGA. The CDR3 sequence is CASSPTLMSPLHF. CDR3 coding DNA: TGTGCCAGCAGCCCTACCCTTATGTCACCCCTCCACTTT.

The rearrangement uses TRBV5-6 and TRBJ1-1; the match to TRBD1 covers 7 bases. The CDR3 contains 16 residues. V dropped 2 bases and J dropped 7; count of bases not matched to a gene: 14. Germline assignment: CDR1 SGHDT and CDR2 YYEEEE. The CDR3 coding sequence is TGTGCCAGCAGCTTCCTCCGGGGGAGGGGGCGGCTTGAAGCTTTCTTT. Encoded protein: CASSFLRGRGRLEAFF.

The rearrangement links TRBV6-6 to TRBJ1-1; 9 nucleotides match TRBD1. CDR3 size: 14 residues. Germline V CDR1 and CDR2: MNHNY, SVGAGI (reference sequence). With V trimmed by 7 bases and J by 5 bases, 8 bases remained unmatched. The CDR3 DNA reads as TGTGCCAGCAAGCCACAGGGGGCTTGGACTGAAGCTTTCTTT. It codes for CASKPQGAWTEAFF.

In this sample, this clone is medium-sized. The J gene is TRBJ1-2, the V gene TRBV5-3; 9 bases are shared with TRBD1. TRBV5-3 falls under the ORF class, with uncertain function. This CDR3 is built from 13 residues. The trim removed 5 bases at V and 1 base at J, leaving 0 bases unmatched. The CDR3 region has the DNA TGTGCCAGAAGGGGACAGGGTAACTATGGCTACACCTTC. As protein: CARRGQGNYGYTF.

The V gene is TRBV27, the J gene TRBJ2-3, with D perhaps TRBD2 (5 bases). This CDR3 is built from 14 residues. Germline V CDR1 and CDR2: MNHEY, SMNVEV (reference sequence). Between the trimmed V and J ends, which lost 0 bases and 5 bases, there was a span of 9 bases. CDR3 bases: TGTGCCAGCAGTTTATCCCGTCGGGAAGATACGCAGTATTTT. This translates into CASSLSRREDTQYF.